The entry below gives a single TCR beta chain sequence along with its context. These data belong to a study of cytomegalovirus exposure and HLA in healthy donors. While the first cohort had around 700 subjects, the donors belonged to the separate validation cohort of about 120 subjects. The method was immunoSEQ multiplex PCR; TCRdb's version includes in-frame clones alone and lacks a portion of them. The data hold some 150,000 clones, with 75% to 90% observed a single time. The sequencing input was PBMCs. This clonotype was obtained from a man in his late teens or twenties in good health and CMV-seropositive.

The chain's CDR3 is CASSLPSGKSYEQYF. CDR3 coding DNA: TGTGCCAGCAGCTTGCCCAGCGGCAAGTCCTACGAGCAGTACTTC. The chain has TRBV5-5 and TRBJ2-7; possibly TRBD2 for D (5 bases). Germline V gives CDR1 SGHKS, CDR2 YYEKEE (reference sequence). The CDR3 is 15 amino acids. Trimming shortened V by 1 base and J by 1 base, and 12 bases separated the two germline ends.